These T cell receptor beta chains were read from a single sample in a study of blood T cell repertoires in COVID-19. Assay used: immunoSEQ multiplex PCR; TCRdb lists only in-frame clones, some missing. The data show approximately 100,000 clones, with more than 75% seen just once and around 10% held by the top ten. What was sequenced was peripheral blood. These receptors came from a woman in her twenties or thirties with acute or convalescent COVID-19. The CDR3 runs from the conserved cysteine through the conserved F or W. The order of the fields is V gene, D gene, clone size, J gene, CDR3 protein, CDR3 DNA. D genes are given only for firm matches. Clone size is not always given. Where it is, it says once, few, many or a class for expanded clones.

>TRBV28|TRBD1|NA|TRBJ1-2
CASSSGGDYGYTF
TGTGCCAGCAGCTCAGGGGGCGACTATGGCTACACCTTC
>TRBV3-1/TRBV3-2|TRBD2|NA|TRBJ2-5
CASSQPRGGGAQETQYF
TGTGCCAGCAGCCAACCGAGGGGCGGGGGGGCCCAGGAGACCCAGTACTTC
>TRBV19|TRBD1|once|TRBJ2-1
CASSRDRNNEQFF
TGTGCCAGTAGTCGGGACAGAAACAATGAGCAGTTCTTC
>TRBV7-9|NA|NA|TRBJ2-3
CASSLARTVVTDTQYF
TGTGCCAGCAGCTTAGCGCGCACAGTAGTCACAGATACGCAGTATTTT
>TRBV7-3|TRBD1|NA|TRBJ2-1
CASSNWTGSHYNEQFF
TGTGCCAGCAGCAACTGGACAGGGTCGCATTACAATGAGCAGTTCTTC
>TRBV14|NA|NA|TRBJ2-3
CASSLSRWTDTQYF
TGTGCCAGCAGCCTCTCTAGATGGACAGATACGCAGTATTTT
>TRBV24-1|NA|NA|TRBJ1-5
CATSTRGGQPQHF
TGTGCCACCAGCACGAGAGGGGGTCAGCCCCAGCATTTT
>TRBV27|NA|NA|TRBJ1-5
CASSLSGGRFQPQHF
TGTGCCAGCAGTTTAAGCGGGGGCAGATTTCAGCCCCAGCATTTT
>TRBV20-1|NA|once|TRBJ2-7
CSAPDKYEQYF
TGCAGTGCCCCGGACAAGTACGAGCAGTACTTC
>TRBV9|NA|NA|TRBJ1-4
CPSQGSIEKLFF
TGTCCCTCCCAGGGGAGTATCGAAAAACTGTTTTTT
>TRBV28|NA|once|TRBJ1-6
CASSSLLQSAVPLHF
TGTGCCAGCAGCAGTTTATTGCAGTCCGCTGTACCCCTCCACTTT
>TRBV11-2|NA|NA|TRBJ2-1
CASSYRTGGGHNEQFF
TGTGCCAGCAGCTATCGAACGGGCGGGGGCCACAATGAGCAGTTCTTC
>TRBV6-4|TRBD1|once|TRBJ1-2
CASSRNGIRGLDNYGYTF
TGTGCCAGCAGCCGGAACGGAATCAGGGGGCTAGATAACTATGGCTACACCTTC
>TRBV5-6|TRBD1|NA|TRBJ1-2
CASRALTGIYGYTF
TGTGCCAGCAGAGCTTTGACAGGGATCTATGGCTACACCTTC
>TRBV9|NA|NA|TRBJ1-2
CASSGGDQVF
TGTGCCAGCAGCGGGGGGGACCAAGTCTTC
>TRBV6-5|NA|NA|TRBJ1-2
CASPGRTMRGYTF
TGTGCCAGCCCCGGCCGCACCATGCGGGGCTACACCTTC
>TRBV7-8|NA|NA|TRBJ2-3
CASSVRTASTDTQYF
TGTGCCAGCAGCGTCCGGACAGCTAGCACAGATACGCAGTATTTT
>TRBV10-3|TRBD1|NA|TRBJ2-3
CATANLPGQGPADTQYF
TGTGCCACCGCGAACTTACCGGGACAGGGGCCCGCAGATACGCAGTATTTT
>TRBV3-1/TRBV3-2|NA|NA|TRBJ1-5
CASSQDGRRGNQPQHF
TGTGCCAGCAGCCAAGATGGGAGAAGGGGCAATCAGCCCCAGCATTTT
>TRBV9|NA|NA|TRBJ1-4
CASSVGGAGNEKLFF
TGTGCCAGCAGCGTTGGCGGCGCCGGGAATGAAAAACTGTTTTTT
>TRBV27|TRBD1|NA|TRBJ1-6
CATTTGRSPLHF
TGTGCCACCACGACAGGGAGGTCACCCCTCCACTTT
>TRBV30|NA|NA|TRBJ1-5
CAWSPEHSNQPQHF
TGTGCCTGGAGCCCGGAGCATAGCAATCAGCCCCAGCATTTT
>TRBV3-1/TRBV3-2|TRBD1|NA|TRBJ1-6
CASSQVGQSNSPLHF
TGTGCCAGCAGCCAAGTGGGACAGAGTAATTCACCCCTCCACTTT
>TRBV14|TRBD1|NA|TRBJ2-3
CASSGTGKATDTQYF
TGTGCCAGCAGCGGGACAGGGAAGGCCACAGATACGCAGTATTTT
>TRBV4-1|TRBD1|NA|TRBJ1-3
CASSQSATGGENTIYF
TGCGCCAGCAGCCAATCCGCGACAGGGGGCGAAAACACCATATATTTT
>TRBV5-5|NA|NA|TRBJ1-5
CASSFVWQGNQPQHF
TGTGCCAGCAGCTTCGTTTGGCAGGGAAATCAGCCCCAGCATTTT
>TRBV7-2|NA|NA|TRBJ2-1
CASSFRAGEQFF
TGTGCCAGCAGCTTTCGGGCGGGTGAGCAGTTCTTC
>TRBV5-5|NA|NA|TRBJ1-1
CASSLLPEAFF
TGTGCCAGCAGCTTGCTTCCTGAAGCTTTCTTT
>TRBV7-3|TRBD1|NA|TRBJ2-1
CASSPRTGYFEQFF
TGTGCCAGCAGCCCTCGGACAGGGTATTTTGAGCAGTTCTTC
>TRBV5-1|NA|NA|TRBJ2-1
CASSWRAEQFF
TGCGCCAGCAGCTGGCGGGCTGAGCAGTTCTTC
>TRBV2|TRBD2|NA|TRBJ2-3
CASGGAGGPTDTQYF
TGTGCCAGCGGGGGAGCGGGGGGGCCCACAGATACGCAGTATTTT
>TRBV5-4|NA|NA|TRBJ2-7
CASSPFLTGLDEQYF
TGTGCCAGCAGCCCCTTCCTGACAGGTCTAGACGAGCAGTACTTC
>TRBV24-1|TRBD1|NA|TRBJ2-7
CATSSPTGTGGTYNLHF
TGTGCCACCAGTTCGCCAACCGGGACAGGGGGCACCTACAACCTACACTTC
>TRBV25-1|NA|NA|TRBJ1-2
CASSEPHTGGDGYTF
TGTGCCAGCAGCGAGCCGCACACAGGTGGGGATGGCTACACCTTC
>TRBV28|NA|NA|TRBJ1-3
CASSLTAGNGNTIYF
TGTGCCAGCAGCCTCACGGCGGGGAATGGAAACACCATATATTTT
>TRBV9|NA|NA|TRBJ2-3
CASSPGMGTDTQYF
TGTGCCAGCAGCCCCGGTATGGGCACAGATACGCAGTATTTT
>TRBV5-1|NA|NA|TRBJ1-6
CASSLDNRENSPLHF
TGCGCCAGCAGCTTGGATAACAGGGAGAATTCACCCCTCCACTTT
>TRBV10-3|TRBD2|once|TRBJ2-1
CAIGSTSSEQFF
TGTGCCATCGGCTCGACTAGCAGTGAGCAGTTCTTC
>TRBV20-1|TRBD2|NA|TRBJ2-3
CSASNSGGATDTQYF
TGCAGTGCGAGTAATAGCGGGGGGGCGACAGATACGCAGTATTTT
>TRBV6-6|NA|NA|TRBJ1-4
CASRGQINEKLFF
TGTGCCAGCAGAGGACAGATTAATGAAAAACTGTTTTTT
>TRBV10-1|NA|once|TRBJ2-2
CASSESYGELFF
TGCGCCAGCAGTGAGTCTTACGGGGAGCTGTTTTTT